Following are 11 T cell receptor beta chains from one sample sequenced in a study of beta chain features in type 1 diabetes. Reverse transcribing all isolated RNA meant expressed TCRB transcripts were sequenced. Profiling relied on immunoSEQ multiplex PCR, and the TCRdb table lists in-frame clones only, not all of them. The profile covers 900,000 or so clones, with roughly 16% appearing a single time and 0.02% to 0.03% taken by the ten largest. The sequenced sample was naive CD4+ T cells from blood. Receptors were obtained from a young woman in good health.

The sample holds a few counts of this clone. This chain joins TRBV10-3 and TRBJ1-2; D gene uncertain. V lost 10 bases and J lost 6, with 15 bases in between. The CDR3 extends over 12 amino acids. CDR1 and CDR2 from the germline V gene are ENHRY and SYGVKD. The DNA of the CDR3 is TGTGCCAGCGCGCCGATGGAGGATGGCTACACCTTC. Its translation is CASAPMEDGYTF.

This clone was recorded only once. The rearrangement links TRBV5-4 to TRBJ2-3; D may be TRBD2 (6 bases). V lost 1 base and J 6 bases, leaving 15 bases between the germline ends. The CDR3 consists of 15 residues. Looked up from germline, CDR1 is SGHNT and CDR2 is YYREEE (reference sequence). CDR3 nucleotide sequence: TGTGCCAGCAGCTTGTCGGGAGCGGGTGGGGATACGCAGTATTTT. It encodes CASSLSGAGGDTQYF.

The chain uses TRBV7-9 and TRBJ1-2; D is ambiguous. V shed 1 base and J shed 9 bases, with 9 bases lying between them. The CDR3 consists of 12 residues. The germline V gene has CDR1 SEHNR and CDR2 FQNEAQ (reference sequence). In DNA, the CDR3 is TGTGCCAGCAGCTTAGAGGGCGGGAGCTACACCTTC. Translating gives CASSLEGGSYTF.

In this sample, this clone turned up a few times. The V call is TRBV15, the J call TRBJ1-4; D possibly corresponds to TRBD1 (5 bases). Trimming removed 0 bases at V and 2 bases at J, with 10 bases between. This CDR3 has 16 residues. Germline-derived CDR1 and CDR2 are LNHNV and YYDKDF (reference sequence). The CDR3 protein is CATSRDRGSTNEKLFF. In DNA, the CDR3 is TGTGCCACCAGCAGAGATAGGGGTAGTACTAATGAAAAACTGTTTTTT.

This clone was seen a few times. V and J are TRBV27 and TRBJ1-1; 7 bases line up with TRBD1. CDR3 length: 17 amino acids. Trimming took 3 bases from V and 0 from J; bases not matched to a gene: 10. Germline V gene lookup returns CDR1 MNHEY and CDR2 SMNVEV (reference sequence). This CDR3 is CASSFYRGGSVNTEAFF. The DNA of the CDR3 is TGTGCCAGCAGTTTTTACAGGGGAGGTAGCGTGAACACTGAAGCTTTCTTT.

This clone has more than one count but fewer than ten. The J gene is TRBJ2-1, the V gene TRBV18; 7 bases are a match to TRBD2. Germline assignment: CDR1 KGHSH and CDR2 LQKENI. This CDR3 spans 13 amino acids. The V and J ends lost 3 bases and 10 bases, in that order; junction bases with no gene match: 6. The CDR3 here is CASSPRLAEEQFF. The CDR3 DNA is TGTGCCAGCTCACCGAGACTAGCTGAGGAGCAGTTCTTC.

The gene calls are TRBV10-3 and TRBJ1-5, with D uncertain. Looked up from germline, CDR1 is ENHRY and CDR2 is SYGVKD. Trimming cost V 8 bases and J 2 bases, with 13 bases left between them. This CDR3 region has 14 residues. The DNA for the CDR3 is TGTGCCATCTCTGAGGCAGGTCGCAATCAGCCCCAGCATTTT. It encodes CAISEAGRNQPQHF.

The chain carries TRBV29-1 and TRBJ1-1; D not certain. This CDR3 contains 13 residues. CDR1 is SQVTM, CDR2 ANQGSEA, per germline. Trimming pared 6 bases from V and 1 base from J, leaving 12 bases between. CDR3: CSVAVARNTEAFF. The CDR3 DNA sequence: TGCAGCGTCGCTGTGGCGAGGAACACTGAAGCTTTCTTT.

In this sample, this clone turned up a few times. This rearrangement joins TRBV7-3 to TRBJ1-5; D gene ambiguous. CDR3 length equals 11 residues. The germline gives CDR1 SGHTA, CDR2 FQGTGA. Between the trimmed V and J ends, which lost 4 bases and 4 bases, there was a span of 2 bases. The CDR3 is CASSWNQPQHF. The CDR3 DNA reads TGTGCCAGCAGCTGGAATCAGCCCCAGCATTTT.

The genes are TRBV7-2 and TRBJ1-4; 7 bases align to TRBD1. V was clipped by 3 bases and J by 3 bases; unmatched bases: 4. This CDR3 is 15 amino acids long. Looked up from germline, CDR1 is SGHTA and CDR2 is FQGNSA. The CDR3 loop is CASSFGDRANEKLFF. CDR3 DNA: TGTGCCAGCAGCTTCGGAGACAGGGCTAATGAAAAACTGTTTTTT.

The chain joins TRBV7-9 to TRBJ2-1, with a tentative D call TRBD2 (6 bases). Trimming left V 3 bases short and J 0 bases short, with 21 bases between. The CDR3 has 19 amino acids. CDR1 SEHNR and CDR2 FQNEAQ come from the germline V gene (reference sequence). CDR3 in amino acids: CASSFPGLTTNRSYNEQFF. The CDR3 DNA is TGTGCCAGCAGCTTCCCGGGACTCACTACCAATCGCTCCTACAATGAGCAGTTCTTC.